This TCR beta chain was documented in a study of CD8 T cells in ankylosing spondylitis. The study, taken as a whole, reports: Matched ankylosing spondylitis synovial fluid reportedly showed significant enrichment of disease-linked clones. Before this, some motif variants had been reported in reactive arthritis synovial fluid and blood. Made up of eight highly homologous variants, a TCR beta motif appeared characteristic of ankylosing spondylitis blood.

There are 12 residues in the CDR3. In germline, CDR1 is MGHDK, CDR2 SYGVNS. The V end lost 5 bases, the J end lost 3 bases, and 8 bases lay between the germline ends. Many counts were recorded for this clonotype. Antigen: not known. Quantitative 5'-RACE with molecular barcodes generated TCR beta libraries. TCRdb called the 5' RACE reads again in MiXCR, with one record for every CDR3 protein. The table has over 30,000 distinct CDR3 sequences, 10% to 15% seen once; the top ten hold about a third. This TCR derives from a male donor with ankylosing spondylitis. The V gene is TRBV25-1, the J gene TRBJ2-7; D remains ambiguous. Source material: synovial fluid, either unsorted or a sorted T cell fraction (not recorded which). The DNA of the CDR3 is TGTGCCAGCAGTCCCTCCGGCTACGAGCAGTACTTC. This encodes CASSPSGYEQYF.